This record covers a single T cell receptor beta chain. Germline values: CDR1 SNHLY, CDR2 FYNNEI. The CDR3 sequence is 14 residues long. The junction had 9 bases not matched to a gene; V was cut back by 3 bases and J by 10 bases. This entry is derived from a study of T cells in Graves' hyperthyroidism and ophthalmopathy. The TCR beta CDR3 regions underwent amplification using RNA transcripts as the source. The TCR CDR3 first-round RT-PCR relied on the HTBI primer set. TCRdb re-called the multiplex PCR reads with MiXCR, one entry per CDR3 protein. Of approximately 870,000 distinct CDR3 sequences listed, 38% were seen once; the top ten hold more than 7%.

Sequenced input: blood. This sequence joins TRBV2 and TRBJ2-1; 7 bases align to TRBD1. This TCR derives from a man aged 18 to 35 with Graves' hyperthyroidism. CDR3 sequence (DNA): TGTGCCAGCAGTGACGGACAGGCCCTAGGCGAGCAGTTCTTC. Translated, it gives CASSDGQALGEQFF.